Listed here are 9 T cell receptor beta chains from one sample, sequenced in a study of post-analysis software for immune sequencing data. Study outcomes and limitations: Controls showed lower frequencies than patients for four to six TRBV segments, and TRBV5-6, TRBV5-1 and TRBV20-1 were among these.

Incorporated into the TCR beta cDNA libraries were unique molecular identifiers, which served to reduce PCR and sequencing biases. TCRdb fed the PCR reads into MiXCR, producing one record per CDR3 protein. The sample lists 650,000 to 850,000 distinct CDR3 sequences, about 45% occurring once. Antigen specificity for these receptors is unknown. Sequencing input: blood. The receptors come from a girl aged 10 to 17 with multiple sclerosis.

The chain joins TRBV29-1 to TRBJ1-2, with a possible D match to TRBD1 (5 bases). V shed 7 bases and J shed 6 bases, with 21 bases lying between them. Germline CDR1 reads SQVTM; CDR2 reads ANQGSEA. The CDR3 covers 14 residues. CDR3: CSARDGGGNDGYTF. CDR3 DNA: TGCAGCGCCAGAGACGGGGGGGGTAATGATGGCTACACCTTC.

The genes are TRBV7-6 and TRBJ2-4, with D possibly called TRBD1 or TRBD2 (5 bases each). The J call may not be correct, given that the DNA end is closer to TRBJ2-7. Germline CDR1 is SGHVS and CDR2 is FNYEAQ. CDR3 length: 14 residues. The CDR3: CASSDDSGGYEQYF. CDR3 coding DNA: TGTGCCAGCAGCGACGACAGCGGAGGCTACGAGCAGTACTTC.

This clonotype has at least ten counts. This chain connects TRBV12-3 or TRBV12-4 to TRBJ2-5; tentatively, D is TRBD1 (7 bases). The CDR3 loop spans 12 amino acids. V lost 6 bases and J 7 bases, leaving 12 bases between the germline ends. The CDR3: CASSPGGRTQYF. The CDR3 DNA sequence: TGTGCCAGCAGCCCAGGGGGGCGGACCCAGTACTTC.

This chain uses TRBV20-1 with TRBJ2-1, with D tentatively TRBD2 (5 bases). Germline CDR1 is DFQATT and CDR2 is SNEGSKA (reference sequence). The CDR3 consists of 14 residues. The ends were cut back, 5 bases at V and 5 bases at J, with 16 bases in the middle. The CDR3 DNA sequence: TGCAGTGCTGAGGGAGTACCCCTGAACAATGAGCAGTTCTTC. Translation: CSAEGVPLNNEQFF.

This chain links TRBV20-1 with TRBJ2-1; TRBD2 matches at 9 bases. Germline trimming cut 0 bases from V and 4 bases from J; bases unmatched to any gene: 4. In germline, CDR1 is DFQATT, CDR2 SNEGSKA (reference sequence). The CDR3 has 15 amino acids. As DNA, the CDR3 is TGCAGTGCTAGAGAAAGCGGGAGGATGTACAATGAGCAGTTCTTC. This gives the protein CSARESGRMYNEQFF.

The chain combines TRBV9 with TRBJ2-7; tentatively, D is TRBD1 (6 bases). This CDR3 is built from 14 residues. The V gene's germline CDR1 is SGDLS and CDR2 YYNGEE. V was clipped by 2 bases and J by 2 bases, with 11 bases between them. The CDR3 is CASSVADSPYEQYF. CDR3 DNA: TGTGCCAGCAGCGTTGCGGACAGCCCCTACGAGCAGTACTTC.

The rearrangement joins TRBV3-1 to TRBJ2-3; possible D gene TRBD2, 6 bases. Germline V gene lookup returns CDR1 LGHDT and CDR2 YNNKEL (reference sequence). Trimming removed 0 bases at V and 3 bases at J, with 16 bases between. The CDR3 length is 17 residues. CDR3 protein: CASSQDQEEGLTDTQYF. CDR3 DNA: TGTGCCAGCAGCCAAGATCAGGAGGAGGGCTTGACAGATACGCAGTATTTT.

This chain connects TRBV25-1 to TRBJ2-5; 11 nucleotides agree with TRBD1. The CDR3 spans 15 residues. Germline V gene data show CDR1 as MGHDK and CDR2 as SYGVNS. V dropped 6 bases and J dropped 5; count of bases not matched to a gene: 8. CDR3 in DNA: TGTGCCAGCAGCGACGAAGGACAGGGGGCGGAGACCCAGTACTTC. Residues: CASSDEGQGAETQYF. The variable domain in full, completed from reference TRBV25-1 and TRBJ2-5, reads EADIYQTPRYLVIGTGKKITLECSQTMGHDKMYWYQQDPGMELHLIHYSYGVNSTEKGDLSSESTVSRIRTEHFPLTLESARPSHTSQYLCASSDEGQGAETQYFGPGTRLLVL.

The chain couples TRBV7-9 to TRBJ2-7, with TRBD2 as a possible D gene (5 bases). The last part of the DNA fits TRBJ2-5 better; the J call may be wrong. The CDR3 covers 14 residues. The germline V gene encodes CDR1 SEHNR and CDR2 FQNEAQ (reference sequence). This chain's CDR3 is CASSLVRAEETQYF. The CDR3 DNA follows: TGTGCCAGCAGCTTAGTGAGGGCCGAAGAGACCCAGTACTTC.